Shown below are 13 T cell receptor beta chains from a single sample sequenced in a study of shared clonotypes between healthy human individuals (dated by TCRdb to about 2020). Libraries came from the immunoSEQ multiplex PCR assay. In TCRdb, the immuneACCESS table is reduced to in-frame sequences with V and J assigned. These tables do not hold every clone; where another copy was compared, an unresolved V gene accounts for under half, and the others remain unexplained. The sample profile shows about 2 million clones; approximately 94% of them were found once. The leading ten clones occupy 1% to 1.3% of the sample. For the CD8 naive samples, CD45RO-negative cells were positively selected for CCR7, yielding a CD45RA+CCR7+ population from which TemRA cells were excluded. What was sequenced was naive CD8+ T cells sorted from blood. The cell subset or site label here, explained by the study, means: CD45RA+CCR7+. The receptors derive from a man younger than 35 in good health.

The chain carries TRBV28 and TRBJ1-6, with D maybe TRBD1 (6 bases). This CDR3 is 15 amino acids long. V was shortened by 2 bases and J by 5 bases, with 10 bases between the two germline ends. Germline assignment: CDR1 MDHEN and CDR2 SYDVKM. The DNA for the CDR3 is TGTGCCAGCAGTTTAACCGGGACAAATAATTCACCCCTCCACTTT. Protein sequence: CASSLTGTNNSPLHF.

About this clone: Other DNA sequences in the same sample also yield this CDR3. The chain has TRBV9 and TRBJ2-1, with 8 bases that match TRBD1. The CDR3 covers 15 residues. Trimming took 2 bases from V and 0 from J; bases not matched to a gene: 1. The germline CDR1 and CDR2 sequences are SGDLS and YYNGEE. The CDR3 is CASSVTGGSYNEQFF. The CDR3 DNA reads as TGTGCCAGCAGCGTTACAGGGGGCTCCTACAATGAGCAGTTCTTC.

The chain links TRBV6-6 to TRBJ2-3; 8 positions match TRBD2. This CDR3 region has 16 residues. Germline CDR1 is MNHNY and CDR2 is SVGAGI (reference sequence). V lost 7 bases to trimming and J lost 0 bases; unmatched junction nucleotides: 9. The CDR3 loop reads CASTLGLGPSTDTQYF. In DNA, the CDR3 is TGTGCCAGCACCCTGGGACTAGGTCCTAGCACAGATACGCAGTATTTT.

This chain links TRBV6-6 with TRBJ2-7; tentatively, D is TRBD2 (5 bases). The CDR3 has 11 amino acids. The germline CDR1 and CDR2 sequences are MNHNY and SVGAGI (reference sequence). Trimming removed 5 bases from V and 6 bases from J, with 8 bases in between. CDR3 sequence reads: CASSEGTEQYF. In nucleotides, the CDR3 is TGTGCCAGCAGTGAGGGTACCGAGCAGTACTTC.

V usage is TRBV19 and J usage is TRBJ2-2; 7 positions match TRBD1. V gave up 9 bases and J gave up 7 bases; unmatched junction bases: 11. This CDR3 comprises 14 residues. The germline CDR1 and CDR2 sequences are LNHDA and SQIVND (reference sequence). The CDR3 protein is CASRDRVVGGELFF. Written as DNA, the CDR3 is TGTGCCAGCCGAGACAGGGTGGTTGGCGGGGAGCTGTTTTTT.

V is TRBV28 and J is TRBJ1-2; tentative D call: TRBD1 (5 bases). With 5 bases removed from V and 3 bases from J, the gap between germline ends came to 22 bases. This CDR3 contains 17 residues. Per germline, CDR1 MDHEN and CDR2 SYDVKM. The CDR3 DNA is TGTGCCAGCAGTGTCCCCTCGGCCAGGGAATATTACTATGGCTACACCTTC. It specifies CASSVPSAREYYYGYTF.

In its sample, this clone was seen once. This rearrangement joins TRBV5-1 to TRBJ2-7; TRBD1 or TRBD2 may be the D gene (6 bases each). Germline V gene data show CDR1 as SGHRS and CDR2 as YFSETQ. The CDR3 extends over 13 amino acids. V lost 2 bases and J 5 bases, leaving 11 bases between the germline ends. For the CDR3, the DNA is TGCGCCAGCAGCTTCCGGGGGCAGGACGAGCAGTACTTC. Its protein product is CASSFRGQDEQYF.

This rearrangement joins TRBV6-1 to TRBJ2-7; 8 bases are a match to TRBD1. CDR3 length: 17 amino acids. Trimming took 1 base from V and 6 from J; bases not matched to a gene: 14. CDR1 and CDR2 (germline): MNHNS, SASEGT. For the CDR3, the DNA is TGTGCCAGCAGTGAAGTGGATCGGGGGCAGGGGGCAATCGAGCAGTACTTC. Its protein product is CASSEVDRGQGAIEQYF.

The V call is TRBV7-2, the J call TRBJ1-1; TRBD1 matches at 7 bases. The J segment lost 1 base and the V segment lost 0 bases, leaving 5 bases of the junction unmatched. The CDR3 runs 16 residues. Per the germline V gene, CDR1 is SGHTA and CDR2 is FQGNSA. CDR3 sequence: CASSLALQGSNTEAFF. The DNA of the CDR3 is TGTGCCAGCAGCTTAGCCCTACAGGGGTCGAACACTGAAGCTTTCTTT.

This chain links TRBV6-5 with TRBJ2-2; TRBD1 matches at 9 bases. Losses at the gene ends were 2 bases for V and 4 bases for J; bases not matched to a gene: 2. The CDR3 is 15 residues long. Germline V gene lookup returns CDR1 MNHEY and CDR2 SVGAGI. This chain's CDR3 is CASSYRDRVTGELFF. In nucleotides, the CDR3 is TGTGCCAGCAGTTACCGGGACAGGGTCACCGGGGAGCTGTTTTTT.

The V call is TRBV9, the J call TRBJ2-3; the D is unclear. Germline V gives CDR1 SGDLS, CDR2 YYNGEE. V dropped 4 bases and J dropped 2 bases, with 8 bases sitting between them. There are 13 residues in the CDR3. CDR3: CASSPHSTDTQYF. For the CDR3, the DNA is TGTGCCAGCAGCCCACATTCCACAGATACGCAGTATTTT.

The rearrangement uses TRBV5-1 and TRBJ2-7; D uncertain. V dropped 4 bases and J dropped 1 base, with 9 bases sitting between them. This CDR3 contains 13 residues. Germline CDR1 is SGHRS and CDR2 is YFSETQ. CDR3 sequence: CASSATTSYEQYF. The CDR3 bases are TGCGCCAGCAGCGCGACGACTTCCTACGAGCAGTACTTC.

The rearrangement links TRBV19 to TRBJ2-1; 7 positions match TRBD1. The CDR3 has 13 residues. The trim removed 9 bases at V and 3 bases at J, leaving 5 bases unmatched. Germline V gene lookup returns CDR1 LNHDA and CDR2 SQIVND (reference sequence). CDR3 in DNA: TGTGCCAGCCGGGACAGCTTCTACAATGAGCAGTTCTTC. It translates to CASRDSFYNEQFF. Full variable domain (rest looked up from reference TRBV19 and TRBJ2-1): DGGITQSPKYLFRKEGQNVTLSCEQNLNHDAMYWYRQDPGQGLRLIYYSQIVNDFQKGDIAEGYSVSREKKESFPLTVTSAQKNPTAFYLCASRDSFYNEQFFGPGTRLTVL.